This T cell receptor (beta chain) comes out of a study of tumor-infiltrating lymphocytes in localized non-small cell lung cancer. Across the whole study: Several tumor histologies, both smoking statuses, and some post-neoadjuvant chemotherapy samples were included.

General study findings and limits: Different pieces of the same tissue were used for each assay.

Libraries were prepared by immunoSEQ multiplex PCR; TCRdb keeps only in-frame clonotypes and omits some of them. In the table there are about 7,600 clones, about 77% of which are singletons. Notes on this clone: The antigen is undetermined.

The CDR3 length is 13 residues. The trim removed 4 bases at V and 7 bases at J, leaving 3 bases unmatched. Germline V gene sequence: CDR1 SGHRS, CDR2 YFSETQ. This sequence was found in a human donor with non-small cell lung cancer. The chain carries TRBV5-1 and TRBJ1-1, with 11 bases matching TRBD1. The sequencing sample was made of lung tumor tissue. DNA of the CDR3: TGCGCCAGCAGCCCGGGACAGGGGGGTGAAGCTTTCTTT. Translation: CASSPGQGGEAFF.